This record covers a single TCR beta chain. This specimen comes from a study of cytomegalovirus exposure and HLA in healthy donors. PCR used 60 Vbeta primers and 13 Jbeta primers. Sequencing was performed with immunoSEQ multiplex PCR; in TCRdb, only in-frame clones are kept and a portion is missing. This repertoire shows 110,000 or so clones, about 77% found once; its top ten account for about 5%. The sequence derives from a woman aged 25-40 years in good health and CMV-seropositive. The source material was PBMCs.

The CDR3 protein is CAGGQGDFGYTF. In DNA form, the CDR3 reads TGTGCCGGCGGACAGGGGGATTTTGGCTACACCTTC. This rearrangement joins TRBV7-9 to TRBJ1-2; 10 bases line up with TRBD1. Germline trimming cut 11 bases from V and 7 bases from J; bases unmatched to any gene: 7. The CDR3 contains 12 residues. CDR1 and CDR2 from the germline V gene are SEHNR and FQNEAQ (reference sequence).